This T cell receptor (beta chain) was identified in a study of CD8 T cells in Susac syndrome. Germline-derived CDR1 and CDR2 are LNHNV and YYDKDF (reference sequence). The V end lost 7 bases, the J end lost 4 bases, and 11 bases lay between the germline ends. The CDR3 is 13 amino acids. Negative isolation yielded CD8+ and CD4+ T cells; FACS enriched TEMRA cells. Random hexamers served to reverse transcribe about 0.5 to 1 ug RNA. TCRdb called the immunoSEQ multiplex PCR reads again in MiXCR, with one record for every CDR3 protein. The sample has about 130,000 distinct CDR3 sequences; 95% are singletons.

The V and J genes are TRBV15 and TRBJ2-1, with D unresolved. The material sequenced was CD8+ T cells from PBMCs. The origin of this receptor is a human donor with Susac syndrome. CDR3 sequence: CATTRTGYNEQFF. CDR3 in DNA: TGTGCCACCACCAGGACCGGTTACAATGAGCAGTTCTTC.